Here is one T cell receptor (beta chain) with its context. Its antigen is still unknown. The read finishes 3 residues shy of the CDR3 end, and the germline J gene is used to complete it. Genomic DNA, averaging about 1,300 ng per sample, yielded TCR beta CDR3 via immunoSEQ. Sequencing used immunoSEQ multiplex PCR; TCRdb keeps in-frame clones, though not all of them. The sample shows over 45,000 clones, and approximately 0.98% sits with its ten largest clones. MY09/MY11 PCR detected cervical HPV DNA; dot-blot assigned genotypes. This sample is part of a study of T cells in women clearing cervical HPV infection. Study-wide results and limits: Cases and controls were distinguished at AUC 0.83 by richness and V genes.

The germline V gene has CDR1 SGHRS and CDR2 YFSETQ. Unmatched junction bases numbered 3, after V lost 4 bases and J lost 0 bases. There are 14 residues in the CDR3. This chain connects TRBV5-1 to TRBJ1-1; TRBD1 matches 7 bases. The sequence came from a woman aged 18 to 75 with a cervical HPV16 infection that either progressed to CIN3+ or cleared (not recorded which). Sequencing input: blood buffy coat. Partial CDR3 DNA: TGCGCCAGCAGCCCGGACAGGCTGAACACTGAA. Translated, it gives CASSPDRLNTE. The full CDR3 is CASSPDRLNTEAFF.